This T cell receptor (beta chain) came from a study of STAT5B mutations in CD4+ large granular lymphocyte leukemia. Overall study results and limits: Compared with healthy controls (2/35), patient top clones favored TRBV06 (8/27). Higher CD4+ than CD8+ T-LGLL clonality might reflect small sample size.

Only in-frame clones appear in the TCRdb table, and some are missing; sequencing was by immunoSEQ multiplex PCR. This table holds around 33,000 clones, more than 65% found once. There are 13 residues in the CDR3. CDR1 is SGHKS, CDR2 YYEKEE, per germline (reference sequence). V dropped 6 bases and J dropped 8 bases, with 14 bases sitting between them. Notes on this clone: Antigen: not known.

The sequenced material came from CD4+ T cells from blood buffy coats. The chain is built from TRBV5-5 and TRBJ1-4, with D possibly being TRBD1 (5 bases). The receptor comes from a human donor in good health. The CDR3 here is CASTRGVYEKLFF. The DNA of the CDR3 is TGTGCCAGCACTAGGGGTGTATACGAAAAACTGTTTTTT. Using reference TRBV5-5 and TRBJ1-4 for the parts outside the CDR3, the full variable domain is DAGVTQSPTHLIKTRGQQVTLRCSPISGHKSVSWYQQVLGQGPQFIFQYYEKEERGRGNFPDRFSARQFPNYSSELNVNALLLGDSALYLCASTRGVYEKLFFGSGTQLSVL.